The T cell receptor (beta chain) under discussion was sequenced for a study of CD8 T cells in ankylosing spondylitis. Study-level findings and limits: Ankylosing spondylitis blood seemed to carry a telltale TCR beta motif made of several highly homologous variants.

This clonotype was seen ten or more times. Its antigen is still unknown. Molecular-barcoded quantitative 5'-RACE produced these TCR beta libraries. TCRdb fed the 5' RACE reads into MiXCR, producing one record per CDR3 protein. The sample lists approximately 25,000 distinct CDR3 sequences; about 2.5% were seen once. The specimen sequenced was blood, either unsorted or a sorted T cell fraction (not recorded which). The clonotype originates from a female donor with ankylosing spondylitis or in good health (not recorded which).

The CDR3 sequence: CASSVDGRGRDEQFF. CDR3 bases: TGTGCCAGCAGCGTAGATGGCAGGGGGCGGGATGAGCAGTTCTTC. The chain employs TRBV9 and TRBJ2-1; 8 bases line up with TRBD1. V was clipped by 0 bases and J by 8 bases; unmatched bases: 7. The CDR3 extends over 15 amino acids. Per germline, CDR1 SGDLS and CDR2 YYNGEE.